This T cell receptor (beta chain) originates from a study of blood T cell repertoires in COVID-19. Study background: Samples of COVID-19 (acute and convalescent) were obtained from the United States, Italy and Spain. The cDNA or gDNA used as material had been derived from T cells, B-cell-depleted T cells, or PBMCs.

TCRdb's table, derived via immunoSEQ multiplex PCR, lists solely in-frame clones and lacks some. The sample carries over 150,000 clones, about four fifths recorded once. There are 14 residues in the CDR3. CDR1 MNHNY and CDR2 SVGAGI come from the germline V gene (reference sequence). V lost 5 bases and J lost 3, with 14 bases in between. Seattle participants joined during active infection and were tracked over time. Material: peripheral blood. This chain links TRBV6-6 with TRBJ2-7; no clear D. The TCR sequence derives from a woman of 80 years or more with COVID-19, enrolled during active disease. The CDR3 spells CASSTLDGLYEQYF. The CDR3 region has the DNA TGTGCCAGCAGTACCCTAGACGGCCTCTACGAGCAGTACTTC.